A single sample is the source of the 18 T cell receptor beta chains below, sequenced in a study of spatial heterogeneity in lung cancer. Indicated time point: sample taken at primary tumor resection. Whole RNA from tumor, nontumor lung or frozen PBMC was sequenced unsorted. TCRdb reprocessed the 5' RACE reads via MiXCR and lists one record per CDR3 protein. Altogether some 44,000 distinct CDR3 sequences are present, approximately 14% being singletons, with the ten largest covering 50% to 65%. The source material was PBMCs, sampled at surgery. The receptor source for this set is a male donor with early-stage non-small cell lung cancer.

This clonotype was seen only a few times. This chain links TRBV7-9 with TRBJ2-3, with D possibly being TRBD1 (6 bases). This CDR3 region has 13 residues. CDR1 is SEHNR and CDR2 is FQNEAQ in the germline V gene (reference sequence). Deletions cut 5 bases from V and 11 bases from J, with 17 bases between. Written as DNA, the CDR3 is TGTGCCAGCAGCCTACAGGGAGATGGGGGGCAGTATTTT. It yields the protein CASSLQGDGGQYF. Full variable domain (missing parts from reference TRBV7-9 and TRBJ2-3): DTGVSQNPRHKITKRGQNVTFRCDPISEHNRLYWYRQTLGQGPEFLTYFQNEAQLEKSRLLSDRFSAERPKGSFSTLEIQRTEQGDSAMYLCASSLQGDGGQYFGPGTRLTVL.

Many counts were recorded for this clonotype. The V and J genes are TRBV7-9 and TRBJ2-7; a weak D match, TRBD2 (5 bases). Germline V gene lookup returns CDR1 SEHNR and CDR2 FQNEAQ (reference sequence). Between the trimmed V and J ends, which lost 1 base and 5 bases, there was a span of 18 bases. The CDR3 has 16 residues. The CDR3: CASSLGPGFDGNEQYF. CDR3 in DNA: TGTGCCAGCAGCTTAGGTCCGGGGTTCGACGGAAACGAGCAGTACTTC.

This clonotype was recorded many times. The chain combines TRBV27 with TRBJ2-6; possible D gene TRBD1, 5 bases. Germline CDR1 is MNHEY and CDR2 is SMNVEV (reference sequence). This CDR3 spans 17 amino acids. Trimming shortened V by 3 bases and J by 0 bases, and 12 bases separated the two germline ends. CDR3: CASSLLSDSSGANVLTF. In DNA, the CDR3 is TGTGCCAGCAGTTTGCTATCAGACAGCTCTGGGGCCAACGTCCTGACTTTC. Full variable domain (missing parts from reference TRBV27 and TRBJ2-6): EAQVTQNPRYLITVTGKKLTVTCSQNMNHEYMSWYRQDPGLGLRQIYYSMNVEVTDKGDVPEGYKVSRKEKRNFPLILESPSPNQTSLYFCASSLLSDSSGANVLTFGAGSRLTVL.

V gene TRBV6-2 or TRBV6-3 combines with J gene TRBJ2-7; D remains unclear. The CDR3 is 13 residues long. Trimming cost V 2 bases and J 0 bases, with 5 bases left between them. Germline lookup yields CDR1 MNHEY and CDR2 SVGEGT. The CDR3 protein is CASSYDSSYEQYF. The DNA for the CDR3 is TGTGCCAGCAGTTACGATTCCTCCTACGAGCAGTACTTC.

This clonotype was counted many times. The chain uses TRBV2 and TRBJ2-3, with 9 bases aligning to TRBD1. This CDR3 spans 12 amino acids. Germline CDR1 SNHLY, CDR2 FYNNEI. V shed 7 bases, J shed 8 bases, and the junction held 4 bases outside the gene matches. CDR3 coding DNA: TGTGCCAGCACCCCGGGACAGGGTACGCAGTATTTT. This gives the protein CASTPGQGTQYF.

This chain links TRBV5-1 with TRBJ1-5; D remains unclear. The CDR3 consists of 14 residues. Germline values: CDR1 SGHRS, CDR2 YFSETQ. V was trimmed by 0 bases and J by 5 bases, leaving 9 bases between them. CDR3 region: CASSLDGSDQPQHF. Here the CDR3 DNA reads TGCGCCAGCAGCTTGGATGGCTCGGATCAGCCCCAGCATTTT.

The gene calls are TRBV7-9 and TRBJ2-1; 9 bases line up with TRBD2. This CDR3 is 15 amino acids long. The J segment lost 2 bases and the V segment lost 4 bases, leaving 3 bases of the junction unmatched. CDR1 and CDR2 from the germline V gene are SEHNR and FQNEAQ (reference sequence). The CDR3, as DNA: TGTGCCAGCAGCTCCTTAGCGGGGGCCTACAATGAGCAGTTCTTC. Translating gives CASSSLAGAYNEQFF. Full variable domain (remainder filled in from reference TRBV7-9 and TRBJ2-1): DTGVSQNPRHKITKRGQNVTFRCDPISEHNRLYWYRQTLGQGPEFLTYFQNEAQLEKSRLLSDRFSAERPKGSFSTLEIQRTEQGDSAMYLCASSSLAGAYNEQFFGPGTRLTVL.

This clonotype was seen ten or more times. This chain connects TRBV9 to TRBJ2-7; a weak D match, TRBD2 (5 bases). The CDR3 is 13 amino acids. Trimming took off 0 bases at V and 3 bases at J, with 7 bases between the two ends. CDR1 is SGDLS and CDR2 is YYNGEE in the germline V gene. In DNA form, the CDR3 reads TGTGCCAGCAGCGTAGCCGGGAACTACGAGCAGTACTTC. This translates into CASSVAGNYEQYF.

Judged by abundance, this clonotype is hyperexpanded. This chain joins TRBV28 and TRBJ1-5; D unclear. This CDR3 has 14 amino acids. V was shortened by 0 bases and J by 6 bases, with 9 bases between the two germline ends. Germline loops: CDR1 MDHEN, CDR2 SYDVKM. CDR3 residues: CASSLWVGSQPQHF. The CDR3 DNA reads TGTGCCAGCAGTTTATGGGTGGGTAGTCAGCCCCAGCATTTT.

J is TRBJ2-7 and V is TRBV20-1, with 11 bases lining up with TRBD2. J was trimmed by 2 bases and V by 5 bases; bases with no gene match: 5. This CDR3 region has 14 residues. Germline values: CDR1 DFQATT, CDR2 SNEGSKA (reference sequence). CDR3 nucleotides: TGCAGTGCTCCCCGGACTAGCGGGCCCTACGAGCAGTACTTC. Translation: CSAPRTSGPYEQYF.

This clonotype has more than one count but fewer than ten. J is TRBJ2-2 and V is TRBV11-1; D is unclear. V was pared by 0 bases and J by 7 bases, with 12 bases between. This CDR3 contains 15 residues. The germline V gene has CDR1 SGHAT and CDR2 FQDESV (reference sequence). The CDR3 is CASSLAVTRVGELFF. The CDR3 DNA reads TGTGCCAGCAGCTTAGCGGTGACTCGAGTCGGGGAGCTGTTTTTT. The full variable domain, with the rest looked up from reference TRBV11-1 and TRBJ2-2, is EAEVAQSPRYKITEKSQAVAFWCDPISGHATLYWYRQILGQGPELLVQFQDESVVDDSQLPKDRFSAERLKGVDSTLKIQPAELGDSAMYLCASSLAVTRVGELFFGEGSRLTVL.

This clonotype was picked up a small number of times. This sequence joins TRBV4-3 and TRBJ1-3, with unresolved D. Germline V CDR1 and CDR2: LGHNA, YSLEER. The CDR3 has 12 amino acids. Deletions cut 3 bases from V and 8 bases from J, with 8 bases between. DNA for the CDR3: TGCGCCAGCAGCCACCTTGGGGACACCATATATTTT. It specifies CASSHLGDTIYF.

V usage is TRBV9 and J usage is TRBJ1-6, with 7 positions matching TRBD1. V lost 4 bases, J lost 7 bases, and 8 bases stayed unmatched. The CDR3 sequence is 15 residues long. Looked up from germline, CDR1 is SGDLS and CDR2 is YYNGEE. The CDR3 is CASSKLQGWNSPLHF. CDR3 nucleotides: TGTGCCAGCAGCAAATTACAGGGGTGGAATTCACCCCTCCACTTT.

The V call is TRBV13, the J call TRBJ2-6, with D perhaps matching TRBD1 (6 bases). V was shortened by 5 bases and J by 1 base, with 18 bases between the two germline ends. Germline V gene sequence: CDR1 PRHDT, CDR2 FYEKMQ (reference sequence). This CDR3 contains 18 residues. The CDR3 nucleotides read TGTGCCAGCAGCCCTTCCCCAGGGGCCGAGTCTGGGGCCAACGTCCTGACTTTC. Protein: CASSPSPGAESGANVLTF.

CDR3 amino acids: CASSLAEERENIQYF. CDR3 nucleotide sequence: TGTGCCAGCAGCTTAGCTGAGGAACGGGAAAACATTCAGTACTTC. The J gene is TRBJ2-4, the V gene TRBV7-9; D gene unclear. Germline CDR1 and CDR2: SEHNR and FQNEAQ (reference sequence). Trimming took off 0 bases at V and 5 bases at J, with 11 bases between the two ends. The CDR3 is 15 amino acids.

The gene calls are TRBV7-2 and TRBJ2-1, with TRBD2 matching 10 bases. J was trimmed by 7 bases and V by 1 base; bases with no gene match: 4. The germline gives CDR1 SGHTA, CDR2 FQGNSA. This CDR3 is built from 15 residues. The CDR3 sequence: CASSLELAGWNEQFF. CDR3 bases: TGTGCCAGCAGCTTAGAACTAGCGGGATGGAATGAGCAGTTCTTC.

J is TRBJ2-7 and V is TRBV4-1; 12 nucleotides align to TRBD1. J was trimmed by 3 bases and V by 4 bases; bases with no gene match: 7. CDR1 is MGHRA, CDR2 YSYEKL, per germline. CDR3 length equals 16 residues. CDR3: CASSRPGTGGVYEQYF. CDR3 sequence (DNA): TGCGCCAGCAGCCGGCCAGGGACAGGGGGCGTCTACGAGCAGTACTTC.

The gene calls are TRBV7-2 and TRBJ2-3; no clear D. V lost 5 bases to trimming and J lost 6 bases, with 9 bases between them. Per germline, CDR1 SGHTA and CDR2 FQGNSA. CDR3 length: 12 residues. This CDR3 reads CASSPSGDTQYF. Here the CDR3 DNA reads TGTGCCAGCAGCCCTTCCGGGGATACGCAGTATTTT.